Many counts were recorded for the clone carrying this T cell receptor beta chain. One junction end disagrees with the germline gene, perhaps due to a read error. Genomic DNA provided the template from which TCR beta CDR3 was amplified by two-round multiplex PCR. First-round PCR amplification was performed with primers specific to each TRBV and TRBJ gene. TCRdb called the multiplex PCR reads again in MiXCR, with one record for every CDR3 protein. The sample shows roughly 23,000 distinct CDR3 sequences, approximately 39% of them seen only once. The data were obtained in a study of prognosis after radiotherapy for stage I lung cancer. The CDR3 has 14 residues. Looked up from germline, CDR1 is SSHAT and CDR2 is FNYEAQ (reference sequence). Assessment by CT and PET/CT found all patients node-negative, and none had prior chemotherapy, radiotherapy or other malignancies.

The genes are TRBV7-7 and TRBJ2-5; the D gene is possibly TRBD1 (5 bases). The sequenced sample was PBMCs, obtained before or after stereotactic body radiation therapy (not recorded which). The receptor was derived from a donor at least 50 years old with non-small cell lung cancer. Written as DNA, the CDR3 is TGTGCTAGCAGCCTCGGACACTCCCAAGAGACCCAGTACTTC. It specifies CASSLGHSQETQYF.